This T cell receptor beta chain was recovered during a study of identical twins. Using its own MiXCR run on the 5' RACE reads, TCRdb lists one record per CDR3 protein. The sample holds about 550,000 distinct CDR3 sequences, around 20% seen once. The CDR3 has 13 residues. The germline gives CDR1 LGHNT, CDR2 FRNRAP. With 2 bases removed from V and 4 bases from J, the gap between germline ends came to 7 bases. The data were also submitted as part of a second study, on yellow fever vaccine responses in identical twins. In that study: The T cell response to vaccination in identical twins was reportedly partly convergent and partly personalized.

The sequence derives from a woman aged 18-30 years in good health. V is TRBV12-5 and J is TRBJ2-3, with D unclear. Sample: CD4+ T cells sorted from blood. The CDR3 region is CASGLWVADTQYF. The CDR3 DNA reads TGTGCTAGTGGTTTGTGGGTAGCAGATACGCAGTATTTT.